This is a list of T cell receptor beta chains from one sample in a study of graft-versus-host responses after intestinal transplantation. Libraries were prepared by immunoSEQ multiplex PCR; TCRdb keeps only in-frame clonotypes and omits some of them. The sample yields about 120,000 clones, 90% seen once. Their specific antigens are unknown. The sample in question was unstimulated CD4+ T cells sorted from spleen or lymph node cells, obtained before intestinal transplant. The receptor set was obtained from a human donor who received an intestinal transplant. Each CDR3 is given with its conserved first and last residue. D genes are given only for firm matches. Expanded clones are given a class, and other clones once, few, many or no size at all.

>13|few|TRBV2|NA|TRBJ1-6
TGTGCCAGCACCTTCAGGACAGATTCACCCCTCCACTTT
CASTFRTDSPLHF
>15|NA|TRBV28|TRBD2|TRBJ2-7
TGTGCCAGCAGTCCGGGACTAGCGGGGAGGTACGAGCAGTACTTC
CASSPGLAGRYEQYF
>14|NA|TRBV6-5|NA|TRBJ1-1
TGTGCCAGCAGTTACTCGAACCAACAGCTTGAAGCTTTCTTT
CASSYSNQQLEAFF
>14|once|TRBV5-1|NA|TRBJ2-7
TGCGCCAGCAGCTTAAAGAGGCCTCCCTACGAGCAGTACTTC
CASSLKRPPYEQYF
>15|NA|TRBV12-5|TRBD2|TRBJ2-1
TGTGCTAGTGGAGACCTAGCGGGGGGGCGAAATGAGCAGTTCTTC
CASGDLAGGRNEQFF
>12|few|TRBV2|NA|TRBJ1-1
TGTGCCAGTACAGGGACATACGCTGAAGCTTTCTTT
CASTGTYAEAFF
>17|NA|TRBV14|TRBD2|TRBJ2-1
TGTGCCAGCAGCCAGCCGGGACTAGCGGGCCTGGGTAATGAGCAGTTCTTC
CASSQPGLAGLGNEQFF
>12|NA|TRBV10-3|TRBD1|TRBJ1-1
TGTGCCATCAGTTTTTACAGGGGAGAAGCTTTCTTT
CAISFYRGEAFF
>14|NA|TRBV9|NA|TRBJ2-2
TGTGCCAGCAGCGTACAAACGGGCACCGGGGAGCTGTTTTTT
CASSVQTGTGELFF
>13|few|TRBV6-1|TRBD1|TRBJ1-5
TGTGCCAGCAGTGAGACAGGGATTCAGCCCCAGCATTTT
CASSETGIQPQHF
>15|NA|TRBV5-1|NA|TRBJ2-2
TGCGCCAGCAGCGCCTCTAGCAGCGTCACCGGGGAGCTGTTTTTT
CASSASSSVTGELFF
>17|NA|TRBV27|TRBD1|TRBJ1-4
TGTGCCAGCAGTTCACTACAGGGGGATAGGACTAATGAAAAACTGTTTTTT
CASSSLQGDRTNEKLFF
>15|NA|TRBV28|TRBD2|TRBJ2-7
TGTGCCAGCAGTTTATTCAGCCGGGGGGAGTACGAGCAGTACTTC
CASSLFSRGEYEQYF
>14|once|TRBV15|NA|TRBJ1-2
TGTGCCACCAGCAGAGATAGGGGGGGCGGTGGCTACACCTTC
CATSRDRGGGGYTF
>15|NA|TRBV18|TRBD2|TRBJ2-1
TGTGCCAGCTCACCGCGGACTAGCGGGGGAAATGAGCAGTTCTTC
CASSPRTSGGNEQFF
>15|NA|TRBV30|NA|TRBJ1-2
TGTGCCTGGAGTGTACGTCACGGGGTGAGGTATGGCTACACCTTC
CAWSVRHGVRYGYTF
>17|NA|TRBV28|NA|TRBJ1-2
TGTGCCAGCGAGGGGGGGGCCCCGATACCGCATAACTATGGCTACACCTTC
CASEGGAPIPHNYGYTF
>18|NA|TRBV7-2|TRBD2|TRBJ2-3
TGTGCCAGCAGCTTAAAGGCTAGCGGGGGGCGGAGGGGAGATACGCAGTATTTT
CASSLKASGGRRGDTQYF
>15|once|TRBV9|TRBD1|TRBJ2-7
TGTGCCAGCAGCGCCGACCTGACAGGGACCCACGAGCAGTACTTC
CASSADLTGTHEQYF
>14|NA|TRBV5-1|TRBD2|TRBJ2-7
TGCGCCAGCAGTCTGGGTGCGGGAGATTCCGAGCAGTACTTC
CASSLGAGDSEQYF
>16|few|TRBV7-9|TRBD1|TRBJ1-6
TGTGCCAGCAGCTTACAGGGACAGGTCCTCCATTCACCCCTCCACTTT
CASSLQGQVLHSPLHF
>13|NA|TRBV6-5|TRBD2|TRBJ2-7
TGTGCCAGCAGCATCACTAGCGGGGCGGCGGGGTACTTC
CASSITSGAAGYF
>12|few|TRBV10-2|NA|TRBJ2-7
TGCGCCAGCAGTGAGATCCCACCTATTACGATGTTC
CASSEIPPITMF
>16|NA|TRBV7-9|TRBD2|TRBJ2-5
TGTGCCAGCAGCTCACTCTTTTCGGGAGGGCCGAAGACCCAGTACTTC
CASSSLFSGGPKTQYF
>13|once|TRBV7-3|TRBD2|TRBJ2-7
TGTGCCAGCAGCTTCCAGCGGGAGGATCGTCAGTACTTC
CASSFQREDRQYF
>15|NA|TRBV7-2|TRBD2|TRBJ2-1
TGTGCCAGCAGCTTAGCTCTAGCGGGAGGTCTTGAGCAGTTCTTC
CASSLALAGGLEQFF
>15|NA|TRBV12-5|TRBD2|TRBJ2-3
TGTGCTAGCCTACTAGCGGCGACAAGCACAGATACGCAGTATTTT
CASLLAATSTDTQYF
>14|NA|TRBV11-3|NA|TRBJ2-1
TGTGCCAGCAGCCCCCGGGATAAACGAGATGAGCAGTTCTTC
CASSPRDKRDEQFF
>14|NA|TRBV6-1|NA|TRBJ2-5
TGTGCCAGCAGTAGGAGGGGAAGTCAAGAGACCCAGTACTTC
CASSRRGSQETQYF
>17|NA|TRBV18|TRBD1|TRBJ2-4
TGTGCCAGCTCCCTGACAGGGGCATCTCGTCTGGGGAACATTCAGTACTTC
CASSLTGASRLGNIQYF
>14|NA|TRBV9|NA|TRBJ2-3
TGTGCCAGCAGCGTCGAGGTGCGAGGAGATACGCAGTATTTT
CASSVEVRGDTQYF
>14|NA|TRBV5-4|TRBD2|TRBJ2-3
TGCGCCAGCAGCTTTATAGCGGGGGCAGATACGCAGTATTTT
CASSFIAGADTQYF
>13|NA|TRBV6-1|NA|TRBJ2-5
TGTGCCAGCAGCCGGGGTCCAAAAGAGACCCAGTACTTC
CASSRGPKETQYF
>17|NA|TRBV7-2|TRBD2|TRBJ2-2
TGTGCCAGCAGCCCCAGTGTAGCGGGAGTCTCCACCGGGGAGCTGTTTTTT
CASSPSVAGVSTGELFF
>14|NA|TRBV19|TRBD1|TRBJ1-2
TGTGCCAGTAGTATGAAGGGGGCTGTCTATGGCTACACCTTC
CASSMKGAVYGYTF
>15|NA|TRBV11-2|TRBD1|TRBJ2-7
TGTGCCAGCAGCCCAGGGGGTAAGCTAACCTACGAGCAGTACTTC
CASSPGGKLTYEQYF
>15|NA|TRBV4-3|NA|TRBJ1-6
TGCGCCAGCAGCCAAGGGGCCAAGCAGGGCTCACCCCTCCACTTT
CASSQGAKQGSPLHF
>14|NA|TRBV5-1|NA|TRBJ2-7
TGCGCCAGCAGCTCTCAGACAGGCTTCTACGAGCAGTACTTC
CASSSQTGFYEQYF
>14|NA|TRBV28|TRBD2|TRBJ2-7
TGTGCCAGCAGTTTAAGCGGGGCCTCCTACGAGCAGTACTTC
CASSLSGASYEQYF
>15|once|TRBV6-1|TRBD1|TRBJ1-2
TGTGCCAGCAGTGGAACAGGGGGAGGCGGCTATGGCTACACCTTC
CASSGTGGGGYGYTF
>17|NA|TRBV6-4|TRBD2|TRBJ2-1
TGTGCCAGCAGTGACAGGGCAGGACTAGCGGGGTACAATGAGCAGTTCTTC
CASSDRAGLAGYNEQFF
>16|NA|TRBV5-4|NA|TRBJ1-1
TGTGCCAGCAGCTTGGCCAGTCCTGGGAGGAACACTGAAGCTTTCTTT
CASSLASPGRNTEAFF
>16|once|TRBV28|TRBD1|TRBJ1-2
TGTGCCAGCATGACGTGGGCGGCAGGGGGCGGCTATGGCTACACCTTC
CASMTWAAGGGYGYTF
>15|NA|TRBV6-6|NA|TRBJ1-5
TGTGCCAGCAGCCCCGATCCAGGGTTTGGCCAGCCCCAGCATTTT
CASSPDPGFGQPQHF
>13|NA|TRBV2|TRBD2|TRBJ2-5
TGTGCCAGCAGTAGCGGGAGATACGAGACCCAGTACTTC
CASSSGRYETQYF
>16|NA|TRBV7-6|TRBD1|TRBJ1-2
TGTGCCAGCAGCTTAGGTATAGGAGGGGGCCCCTATGGCTACACCTTC
CASSLGIGGGPYGYTF
>14|NA|TRBV28|NA|TRBJ1-3
TGTGCCAGCAGTTTACCAGGGAAAGGAAACACCATATATTTT
CASSLPGKGNTIYF
>17|NA|TRBV11-2|TRBD2|TRBJ2-7
TGTGCCAGCCGTTCGGACTCGGGACTAGCGGGTGACTACGAGCAGTACTTC
CASRSDSGLAGDYEQYF
>14|once|TRBV5-5|NA|TRBJ2-5
TGTGCCAGCAGCCCCGGACAGATCCAAGAGACCCAGTACTTC
CASSPGQIQETQYF
>12|once|TRBV6-5|NA|TRBJ2-7
TGTGCCAGCAGTACAGGGAGCTACGAGCAGTACTTC
CASSTGSYEQYF
>15|NA|TRBV7-2|NA|TRBJ2-7
TGTGCCAGCAGCTTCGACGGGTATAGCTCCTACGAGCAGTACTTC
CASSFDGYSSYEQYF
>14|NA|TRBV10-1|NA|TRBJ2-1
TGCGCCAGCAGTGAAGACACTCCGTACAATGAGCAGTTCTTC
CASSEDTPYNEQFF
>15|NA|TRBV5-1|TRBD1|TRBJ2-3
TGCGCCAGCAGCAAGGGAGACAGGGGAGGCGATACGCAGTATTTT
CASSKGDRGGDTQYF
>14|NA|TRBV5-1|TRBD1|TRBJ2-1
TGCGCCAGCAGCTTAACAGGGGGCTACAATGAGCAGTTCTTC
CASSLTGGYNEQFF